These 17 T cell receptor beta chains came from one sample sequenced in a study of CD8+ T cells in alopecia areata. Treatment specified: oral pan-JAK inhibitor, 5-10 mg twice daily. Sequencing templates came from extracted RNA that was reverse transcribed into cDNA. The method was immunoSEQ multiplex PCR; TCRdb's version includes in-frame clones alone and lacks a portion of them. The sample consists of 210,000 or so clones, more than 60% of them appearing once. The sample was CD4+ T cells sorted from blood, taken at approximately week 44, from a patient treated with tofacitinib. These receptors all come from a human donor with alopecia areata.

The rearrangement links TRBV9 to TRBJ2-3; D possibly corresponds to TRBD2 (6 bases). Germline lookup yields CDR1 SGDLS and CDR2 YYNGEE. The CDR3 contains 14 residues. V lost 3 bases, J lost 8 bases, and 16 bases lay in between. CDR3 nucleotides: TGTGCCAGCAGCGCTGGGGGAGCCGGGAGTACGCAGTATTTT. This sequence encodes CASSAGGAGSTQYF.

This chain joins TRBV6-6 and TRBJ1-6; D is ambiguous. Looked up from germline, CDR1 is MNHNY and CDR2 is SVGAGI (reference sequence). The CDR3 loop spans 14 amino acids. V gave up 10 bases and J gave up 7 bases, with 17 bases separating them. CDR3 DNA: TGTGCCACCGGAGTACAGAGTTCGAATTCACCCCTCCACTTT. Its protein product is CATGVQSSNSPLHF.

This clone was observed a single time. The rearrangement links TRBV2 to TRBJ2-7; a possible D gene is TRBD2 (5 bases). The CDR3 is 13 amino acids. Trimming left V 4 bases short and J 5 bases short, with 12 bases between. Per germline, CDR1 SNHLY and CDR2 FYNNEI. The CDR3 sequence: CASSVPPTNEQYF. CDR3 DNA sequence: TGTGCCAGCAGTGTACCCCCGACTAACGAGCAGTACTTC. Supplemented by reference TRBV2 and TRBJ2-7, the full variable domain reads EPEVTQTPSHQVTQMGQEVILRCVPISNHLYFYWYRQILGQKVEFLVSFYNNEISEKSEIFDDQFSVERPDGSNFTLKIRSTKLEDSAMYFCASSVPPTNEQYFGPGTRLTVT.

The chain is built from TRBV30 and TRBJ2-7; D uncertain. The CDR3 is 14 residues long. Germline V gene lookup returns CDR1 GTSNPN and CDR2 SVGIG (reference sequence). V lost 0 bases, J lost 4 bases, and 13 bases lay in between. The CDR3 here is CAWSVNVGGYEQYF. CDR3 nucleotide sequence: TGTGCCTGGAGTGTAAACGTGGGTGGTTACGAGCAGTACTTC.

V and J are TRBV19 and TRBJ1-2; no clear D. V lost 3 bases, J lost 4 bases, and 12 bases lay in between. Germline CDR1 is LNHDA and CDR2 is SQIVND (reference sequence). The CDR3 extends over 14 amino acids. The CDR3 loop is CASSIGGQVYGYTF. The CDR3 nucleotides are TGTGCCAGTAGTATTGGTGGGCAGGTCTATGGCTACACCTTC.

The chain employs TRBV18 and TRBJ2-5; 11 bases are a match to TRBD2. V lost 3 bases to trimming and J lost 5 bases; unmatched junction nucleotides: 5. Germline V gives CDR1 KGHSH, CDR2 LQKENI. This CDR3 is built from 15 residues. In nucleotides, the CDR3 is TGTGCCAGCTCACCCCTAGCGGGGGGATTCGAGACCCAGTACTTC. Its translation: CASSPLAGGFETQYF.

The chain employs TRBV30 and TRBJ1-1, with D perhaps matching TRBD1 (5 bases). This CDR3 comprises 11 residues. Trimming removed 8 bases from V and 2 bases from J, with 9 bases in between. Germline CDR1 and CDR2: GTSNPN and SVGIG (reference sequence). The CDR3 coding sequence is TGTGCCGGTGGGGGAAACACTGAAGCTTTCTTT. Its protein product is CAGGGNTEAFF.

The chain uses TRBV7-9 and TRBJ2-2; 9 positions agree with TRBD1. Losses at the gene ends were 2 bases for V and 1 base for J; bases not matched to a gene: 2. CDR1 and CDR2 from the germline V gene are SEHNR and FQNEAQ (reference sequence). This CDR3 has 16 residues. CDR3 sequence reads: CASSLMGQGNTGELFF. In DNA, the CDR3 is TGTGCCAGCAGCTTAATGGGACAGGGGAACACCGGGGAGCTGTTTTTT.

CDR3 sequence reads: CSVTYRVGTDTQYF. The CDR3 DNA reads TGCAGCGTCACCTACAGGGTTGGCACAGATACGCAGTATTTT. This chain links TRBV29-1 with TRBJ2-3; perhaps TRBD1 as D (6 bases). Germline V lookup: CDR1 SQVTM, CDR2 ANQGSEA. Trimming removed 6 bases from V and 1 base from J, with 14 bases in between. This CDR3 spans 14 amino acids.

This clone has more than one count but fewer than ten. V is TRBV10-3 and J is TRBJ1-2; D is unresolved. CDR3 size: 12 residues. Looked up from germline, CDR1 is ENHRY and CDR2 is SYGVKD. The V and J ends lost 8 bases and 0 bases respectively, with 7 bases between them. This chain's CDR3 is CAIRPSNYGYTF. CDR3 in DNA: TGTGCCATCCGCCCCTCTAACTATGGCTACACCTTC.

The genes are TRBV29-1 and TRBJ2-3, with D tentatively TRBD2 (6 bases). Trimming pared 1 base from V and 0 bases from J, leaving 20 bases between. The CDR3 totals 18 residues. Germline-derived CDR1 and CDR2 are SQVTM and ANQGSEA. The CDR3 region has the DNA TGCAGCGTTGAAGGGCACACGGTCGGGGGTATTAGCACAGATACGCAGTATTTT. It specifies CSVEGHTVGGISTDTQYF.

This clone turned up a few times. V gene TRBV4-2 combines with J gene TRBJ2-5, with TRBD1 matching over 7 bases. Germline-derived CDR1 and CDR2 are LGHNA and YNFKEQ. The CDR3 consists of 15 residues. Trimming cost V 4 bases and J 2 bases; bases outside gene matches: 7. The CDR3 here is CASSLRTGPQETQYF. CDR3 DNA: TGTGCCAGCAGCCTAAGGACAGGCCCACAAGAGACCCAGTACTTC.

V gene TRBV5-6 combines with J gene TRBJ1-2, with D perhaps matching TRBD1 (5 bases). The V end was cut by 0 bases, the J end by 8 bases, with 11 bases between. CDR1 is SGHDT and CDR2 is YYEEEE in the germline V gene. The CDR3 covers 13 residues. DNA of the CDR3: TGTGCCAGCAGCTTGGCAGGGTACGACGGCTACACCTTC. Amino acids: CASSLAGYDGYTF.

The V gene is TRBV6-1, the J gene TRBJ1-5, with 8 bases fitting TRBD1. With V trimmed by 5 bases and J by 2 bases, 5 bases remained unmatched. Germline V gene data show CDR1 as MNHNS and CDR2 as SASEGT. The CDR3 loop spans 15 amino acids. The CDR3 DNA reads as TGTGCCAGCAGTCGTCAGGGGGCAGGCAATCAGCCCCAGCATTTT. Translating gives CASSRQGAGNQPQHF.

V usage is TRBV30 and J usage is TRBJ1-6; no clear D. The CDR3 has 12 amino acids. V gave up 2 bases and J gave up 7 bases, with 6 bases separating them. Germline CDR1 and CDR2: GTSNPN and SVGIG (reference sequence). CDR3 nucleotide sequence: TGTGCCTGGAGTCTGCAAAATTCACCCCTCCACTTT. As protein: CAWSLQNSPLHF. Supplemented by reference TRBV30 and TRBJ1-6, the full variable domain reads SQTIHQWPATLVQPVGSPLSLECTVEGTSNPNLYWYRQAAGRGLQLLFYSVGIGQISSEVPQNLSASRPQDRQFILSSKKLLLSDSGFYLCAWSLQNSPLHFGNGTRLTVT.

CDR3 DNA: TGCAGCGTTGTTCCTAGCGGGGGGTATGCGTTCTTC. Its translation: CSVVPSGGYAFF. The chain is built from TRBV29-1 and TRBJ2-1, with 11 bases lining up with TRBD2. Germline V lookup: CDR1 SQVTM, CDR2 ANQGSEA. V lost 4 bases, J lost 15 bases, and 8 bases stayed unmatched. The CDR3 contains 12 residues.

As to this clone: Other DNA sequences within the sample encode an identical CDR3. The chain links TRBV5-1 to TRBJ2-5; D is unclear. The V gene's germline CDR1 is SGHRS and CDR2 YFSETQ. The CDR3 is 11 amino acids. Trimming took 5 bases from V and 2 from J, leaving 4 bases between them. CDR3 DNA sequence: TGCGCCAGCAGAGTGCAAGAGACCCAGTACTTC. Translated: CASRVQETQYF.